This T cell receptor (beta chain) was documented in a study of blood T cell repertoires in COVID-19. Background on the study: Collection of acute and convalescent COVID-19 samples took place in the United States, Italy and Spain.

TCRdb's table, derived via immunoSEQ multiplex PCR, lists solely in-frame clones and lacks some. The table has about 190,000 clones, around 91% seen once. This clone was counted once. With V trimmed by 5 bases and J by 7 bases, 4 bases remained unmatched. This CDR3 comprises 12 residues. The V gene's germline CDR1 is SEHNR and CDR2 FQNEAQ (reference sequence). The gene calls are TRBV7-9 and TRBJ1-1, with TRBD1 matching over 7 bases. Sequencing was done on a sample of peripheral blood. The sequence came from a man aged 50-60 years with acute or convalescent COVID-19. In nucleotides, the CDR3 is TGTGCCAGCAGCGCCTGGGACAGTGAAGCTTTCTTT. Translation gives CASSAWDSEAFF.